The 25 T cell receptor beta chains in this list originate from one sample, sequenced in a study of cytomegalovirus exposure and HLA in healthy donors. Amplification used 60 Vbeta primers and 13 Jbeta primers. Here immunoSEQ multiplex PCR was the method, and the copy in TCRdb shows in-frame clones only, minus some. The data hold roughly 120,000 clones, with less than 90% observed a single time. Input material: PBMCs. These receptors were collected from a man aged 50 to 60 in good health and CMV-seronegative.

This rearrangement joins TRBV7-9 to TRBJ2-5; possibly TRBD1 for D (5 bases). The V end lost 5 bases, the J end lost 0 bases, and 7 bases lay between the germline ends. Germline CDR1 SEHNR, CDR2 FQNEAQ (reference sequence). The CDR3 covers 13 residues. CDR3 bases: TGTGCCAGCAGCATCAGGGACCAAGAGACCCAGTACTTC. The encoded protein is CASSIRDQETQYF.

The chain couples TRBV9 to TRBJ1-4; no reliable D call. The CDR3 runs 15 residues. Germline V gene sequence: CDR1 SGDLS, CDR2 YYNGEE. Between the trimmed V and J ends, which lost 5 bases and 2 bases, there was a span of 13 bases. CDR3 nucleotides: TGTGCCAGCAGTGCCGGACTGGCGACTAATGAAAAACTGTTTTTT. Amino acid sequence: CASSAGLATNEKLFF. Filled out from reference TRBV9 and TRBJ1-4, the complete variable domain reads DSGVTQTPKHLITATGQRVTLRCSPRSGDLSVYWYQQSLDQGLQFLIQYYNGEERAKGNILERFSAQQFPDLHSELNLSSLELGDSALYFCASSAGLATNEKLFFGSGTQLSVL.

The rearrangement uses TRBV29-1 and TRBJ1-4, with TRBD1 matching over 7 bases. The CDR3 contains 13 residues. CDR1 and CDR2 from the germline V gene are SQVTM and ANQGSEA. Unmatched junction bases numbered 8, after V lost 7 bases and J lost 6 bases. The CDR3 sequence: CSAFDRVDEKLFF. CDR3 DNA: TGCAGCGCGTTCGACAGGGTCGATGAAAAACTGTTTTTT.

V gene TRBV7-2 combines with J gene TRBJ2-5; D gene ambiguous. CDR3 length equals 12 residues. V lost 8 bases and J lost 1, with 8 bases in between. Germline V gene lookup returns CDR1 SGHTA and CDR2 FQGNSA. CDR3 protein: CASRKFQETQYF. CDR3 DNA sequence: TGTGCCAGCCGTAAATTCCAAGAGACCCAGTACTTC.

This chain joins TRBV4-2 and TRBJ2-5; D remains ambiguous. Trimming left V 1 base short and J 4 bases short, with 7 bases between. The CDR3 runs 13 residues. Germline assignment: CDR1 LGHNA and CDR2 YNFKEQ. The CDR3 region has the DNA TGTGCCAGCAGCCAAGTGCAGGCAGAGACCCAGTACTTC. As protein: CASSQVQAETQYF.

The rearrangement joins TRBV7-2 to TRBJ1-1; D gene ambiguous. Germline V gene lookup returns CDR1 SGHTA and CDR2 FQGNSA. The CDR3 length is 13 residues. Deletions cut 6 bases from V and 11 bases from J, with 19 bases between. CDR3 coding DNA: TGTGCCAGCAGTTCACGGGGAGGGCTTCGGGCTTTCTTT. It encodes CASSSRGGLRAFF.

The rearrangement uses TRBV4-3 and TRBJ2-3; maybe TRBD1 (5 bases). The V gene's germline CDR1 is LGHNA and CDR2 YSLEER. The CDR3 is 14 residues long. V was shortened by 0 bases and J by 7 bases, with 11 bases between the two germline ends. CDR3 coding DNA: TGCGCCAGCAGCCAAGATCAGGGTCGGAATACGCAGTATTTT. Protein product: CASSQDQGRNTQYF.

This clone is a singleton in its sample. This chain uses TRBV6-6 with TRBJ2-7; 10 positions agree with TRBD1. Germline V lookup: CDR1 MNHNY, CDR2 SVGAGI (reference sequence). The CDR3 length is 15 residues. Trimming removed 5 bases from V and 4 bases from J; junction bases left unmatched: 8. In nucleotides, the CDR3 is TGTGCCAGCAGTAGGGTCGGGACAGGGGAATACGAGCAGTACTTC. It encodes CASSRVGTGEYEQYF.

The CDR3 is CASSDAQWGGGNQPQHF. The CDR3 region has the DNA TGTGCCAGCAGTGATGCCCAGTGGGGCGGTGGAAATCAGCCCCAGCATTTT. The chain couples TRBV2 to TRBJ1-5; D may be TRBD1 (5 bases). There are 17 residues in the CDR3. Germline CDR1 is SNHLY and CDR2 is FYNNEI. Trimming removed 3 bases at V and 4 bases at J, with 19 bases between.

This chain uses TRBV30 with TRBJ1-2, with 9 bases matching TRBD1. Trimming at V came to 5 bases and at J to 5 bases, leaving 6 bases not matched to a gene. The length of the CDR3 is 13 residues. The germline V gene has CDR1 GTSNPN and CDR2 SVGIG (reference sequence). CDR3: CAWDRDRDYGYTF. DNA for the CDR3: TGTGCCTGGGACCGGGACAGGGATTATGGCTACACCTTC. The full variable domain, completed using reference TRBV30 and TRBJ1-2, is SQTIHQWPATLVQPVGSPLSLECTVEGTSNPNLYWYRQAAGRGLQLLFYSVGIGQISSEVPQNLSASRPQDRQFILSSKKLLLSDSGFYLCAWDRDRDYGYTFGSGTRLTVV.

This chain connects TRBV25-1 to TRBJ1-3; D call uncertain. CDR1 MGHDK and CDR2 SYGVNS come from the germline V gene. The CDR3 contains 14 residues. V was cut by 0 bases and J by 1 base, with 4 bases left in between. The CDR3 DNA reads TGTGCCAGCAGTGAATACTCTTCTGGAAACACCATATATTTT. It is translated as CASSEYSSGNTIYF.

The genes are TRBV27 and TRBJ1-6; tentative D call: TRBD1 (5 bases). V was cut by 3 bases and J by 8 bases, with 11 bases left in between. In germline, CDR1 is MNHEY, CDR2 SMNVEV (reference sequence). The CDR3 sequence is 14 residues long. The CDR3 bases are TGTGCCAGCAGTTTGATAGGGGCGGATTCACCCCTCCACTTT. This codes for CASSLIGADSPLHF.

In DNA form, the CDR3 reads TGTGCCAGCAGCTTGGCCTTGGAGGATACGCAGTATTTT. It specifies CASSLALEDTQYF. The V and J genes are TRBV5-6 and TRBJ2-3; D call uncertain. CDR1 is SGHDT and CDR2 is YYEEEE in the germline V gene. With 0 bases removed from V and 6 bases from J, the gap between germline ends came to 8 bases. There are 13 residues in the CDR3.

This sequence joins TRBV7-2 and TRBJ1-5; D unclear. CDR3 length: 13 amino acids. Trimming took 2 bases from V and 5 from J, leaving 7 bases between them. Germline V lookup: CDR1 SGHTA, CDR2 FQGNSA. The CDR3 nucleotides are TGTGCCAGCAGCTTACCCGGGGATCAGCCCCAGCATTTT. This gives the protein CASSLPGDQPQHF.

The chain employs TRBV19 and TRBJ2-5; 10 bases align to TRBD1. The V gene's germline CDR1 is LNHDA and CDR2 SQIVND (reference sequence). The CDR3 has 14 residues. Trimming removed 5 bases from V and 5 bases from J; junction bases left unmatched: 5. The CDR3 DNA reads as TGTGCCAGTAGTCCTGGGACAGGGGTTGAGACCCAGTACTTC. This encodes CASSPGTGVETQYF.

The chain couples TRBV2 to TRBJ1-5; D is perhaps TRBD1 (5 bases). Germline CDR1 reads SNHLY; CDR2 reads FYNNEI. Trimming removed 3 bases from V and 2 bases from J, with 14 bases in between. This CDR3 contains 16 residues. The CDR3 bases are TGTGCCAGCAGTGATGCTGGAGGGGTAGGCAATCAGCCCCAGCATTTT. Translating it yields CASSDAGGVGNQPQHF.

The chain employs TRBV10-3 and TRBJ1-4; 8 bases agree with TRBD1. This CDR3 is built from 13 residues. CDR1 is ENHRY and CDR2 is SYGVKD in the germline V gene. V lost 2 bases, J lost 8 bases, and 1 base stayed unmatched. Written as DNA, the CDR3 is TGTGCCATCAGTGAGACAGGGGGAGAAAAACTGTTTTTT. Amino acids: CAISETGGEKLFF.

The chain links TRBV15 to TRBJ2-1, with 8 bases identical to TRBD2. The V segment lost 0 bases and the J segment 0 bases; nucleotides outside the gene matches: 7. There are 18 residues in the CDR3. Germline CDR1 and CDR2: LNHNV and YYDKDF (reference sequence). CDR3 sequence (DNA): TGTGCCACCAGCAGAGATCCCGCGGGGGGATCCTCCTACAATGAGCAGTTCTTC. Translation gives CATSRDPAGGSSYNEQFF.

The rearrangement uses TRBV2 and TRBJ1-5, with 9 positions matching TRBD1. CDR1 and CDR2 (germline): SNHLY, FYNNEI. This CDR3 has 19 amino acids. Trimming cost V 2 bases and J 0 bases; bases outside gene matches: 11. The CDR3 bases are TGTGCCAGCAGTGAACCAACAGGGGGCACGGGGTATAGCAATCAGCCCCAGCATTTT. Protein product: CASSEPTGGTGYSNQPQHF.

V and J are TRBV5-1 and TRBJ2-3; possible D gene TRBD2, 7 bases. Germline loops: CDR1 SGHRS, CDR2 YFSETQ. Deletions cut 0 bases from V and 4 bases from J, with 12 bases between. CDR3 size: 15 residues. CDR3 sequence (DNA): TGCGCCAGCAGCTTGGAGGGGGGGCCGGCAGATACGCAGTATTTT. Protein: CASSLEGGPADTQYF.

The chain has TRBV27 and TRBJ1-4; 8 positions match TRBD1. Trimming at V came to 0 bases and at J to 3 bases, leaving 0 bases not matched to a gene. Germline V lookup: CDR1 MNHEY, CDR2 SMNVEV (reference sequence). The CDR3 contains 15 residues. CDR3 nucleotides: TGTGCCAGCAGTTTATCGGGACAGGCTAATGAAAAACTGTTTTTT. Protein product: CASSLSGQANEKLFF.

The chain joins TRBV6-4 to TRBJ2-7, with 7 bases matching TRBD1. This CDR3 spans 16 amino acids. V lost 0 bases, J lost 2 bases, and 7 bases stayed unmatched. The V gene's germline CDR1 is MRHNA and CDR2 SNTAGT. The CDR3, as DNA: TGTGCCAGCAGTGACTCGTTAACAGGGGAAACCTACGAGCAGTACTTC. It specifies CASSDSLTGETYEQYF.

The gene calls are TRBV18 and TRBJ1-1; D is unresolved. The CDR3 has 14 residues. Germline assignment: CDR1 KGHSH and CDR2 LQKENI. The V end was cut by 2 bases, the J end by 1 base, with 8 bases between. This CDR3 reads CASSPDLGNTEAFF. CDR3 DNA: TGTGCCAGCTCACCAGACCTAGGGAACACTGAAGCTTTCTTT. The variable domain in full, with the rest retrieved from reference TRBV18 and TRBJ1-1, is NAGVMQNPRHLVRRRGQEARLRCSPMKGHSHVYWYRQLPEEGLKFMVYLQKENIIDESGMPKERFSAEFPKEGPSILRIQQVVRGDSAAYFCASSPDLGNTEAFFGQGTRLTVV.

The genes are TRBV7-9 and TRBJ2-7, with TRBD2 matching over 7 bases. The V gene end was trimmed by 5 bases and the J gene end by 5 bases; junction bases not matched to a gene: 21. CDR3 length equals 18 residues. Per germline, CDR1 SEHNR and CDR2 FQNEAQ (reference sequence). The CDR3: CASSGGGPGRRKEDEQYF. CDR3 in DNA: TGTGCCAGCAGCGGGGGGGGTCCGGGACGGCGGAAGGAGGACGAGCAGTACTTC. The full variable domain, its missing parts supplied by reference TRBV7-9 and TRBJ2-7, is DTGVSQNPRHKITKRGQNVTFRCDPISEHNRLYWYRQTLGQGPEFLTYFQNEAQLEKSRLLSDRFSAERPKGSFSTLEIQRTEQGDSAMYLCASSGGGPGRRKEDEQYFGPGTRLTVT.

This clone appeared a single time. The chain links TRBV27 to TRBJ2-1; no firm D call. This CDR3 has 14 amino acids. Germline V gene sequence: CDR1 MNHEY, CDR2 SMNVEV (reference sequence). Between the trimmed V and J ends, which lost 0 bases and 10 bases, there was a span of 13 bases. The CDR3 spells CASSLSNPRKEQFF. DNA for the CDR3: TGTGCCAGCAGTTTATCCAATCCGAGAAAGGAGCAGTTCTTC.